Given below is one TCR beta chain in context. The sample comes from a study of technical replicates of blood from several donors. Germline V CDR1 and CDR2: SGHAT, FQNNGV. Unmatched junction bases numbered 12, after V lost 5 bases and J lost 6 bases. The CDR3 covers 15 residues. TCRdb's table, derived via immunoSEQ multiplex PCR, lists solely in-frame clones and lacks some. The repertoire holds about 74,000 clones, with 75% to 85% as singletons. The TCR originated in a human donor in good health. Some clones in this sample may be carry-over from other donors' samples. V usage is TRBV11-2 and J usage is TRBJ2-7, with 8 bases aligning to TRBD1. The sequenced material came from PBMCs. CDR3 loop: CASSGRGRGLGEQYF. In DNA form, the CDR3 reads TGTGCCAGCAGCGGTCGCGGCAGGGGGCTTGGCGAGCAGTACTTC.